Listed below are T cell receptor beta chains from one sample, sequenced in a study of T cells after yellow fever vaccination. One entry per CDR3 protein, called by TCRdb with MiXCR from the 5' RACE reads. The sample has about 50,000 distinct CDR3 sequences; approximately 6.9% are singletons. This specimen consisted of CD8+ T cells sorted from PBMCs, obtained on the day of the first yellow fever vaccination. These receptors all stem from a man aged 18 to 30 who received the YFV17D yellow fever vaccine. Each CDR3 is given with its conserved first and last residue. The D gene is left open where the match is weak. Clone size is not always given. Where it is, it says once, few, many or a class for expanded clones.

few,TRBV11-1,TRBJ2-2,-,CASSSTTAEFITTGELFF,TGTGCCAGCAGCTCCACGACCGCTGAATTTATCACCACCGGGGAGCTGTTTTTT
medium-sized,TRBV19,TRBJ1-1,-,CASGRGTEAFF,TGTGCCAGTGGACGTGGTACTGAAGCTTTCTTT
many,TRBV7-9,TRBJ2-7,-,CASSLGSFNEQYF,TGTGCCAGCAGCTTAGGCAGTTTCAACGAGCAGTACTTC
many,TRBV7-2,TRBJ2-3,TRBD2,CASSQILASSTDTQYF,TGTGCCAGCAGCCAAATACTAGCGAGCAGCACAGATACGCAGTATTTT
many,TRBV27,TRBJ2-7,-,CASSSEAQTASNEQYF,TGTGCCAGCAGTTCCGAAGCACAGACCGCTTCTAACGAGCAGTACTTC
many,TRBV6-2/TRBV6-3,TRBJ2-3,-,CASSPSPDTQYF,TGTGCCAGCAGCCCCAGCCCGGATACGCAGTATTTT
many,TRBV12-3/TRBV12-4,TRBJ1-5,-,CASQGTAYQPQHF,TGTGCCAGCCAGGGGACGGCTTATCAGCCCCAGCATTTT
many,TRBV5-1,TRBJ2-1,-,CASSAGVLSYNEQFF,TGCGCCAGCAGCGCCGGGGTACTCTCCTACAATGAGCAGTTCTTC
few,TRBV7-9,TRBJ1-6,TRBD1,CASSLVQGANSPLHF,TGTGCCAGCAGCTTAGTCCAGGGGGCTAATTCACCCCTCCACTTT
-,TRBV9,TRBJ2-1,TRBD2,CASSVGQGLAGGEQFF,TGTGCCAGCAGCGTAGGCCAGGGACTAGCGGGGGGAGAGCAGTTCTTC
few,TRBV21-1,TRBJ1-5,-,CATHMLDPGPLGAQHF,TGTGCCACCCATATGTTAGATCCGGGGCCCCTGGGGGCCCAGCATTTT
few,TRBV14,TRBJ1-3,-,CASSQPTLFSGNTIYF,TGTGCCAGCAGCCAGCCTACACTTTTCTCTGGAAACACCATATATTTT
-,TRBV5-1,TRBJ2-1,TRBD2,CASSPGTSGGTEQFF,TGCGCCAGCAGCCCGGGGACTAGCGGGGGAACTGAGCAGTTCTTC
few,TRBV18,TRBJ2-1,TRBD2,CASSPYDSRGAYNEQFF,TGTGCCAGCTCACCATATGACAGCCGGGGGGCCTACAATGAGCAGTTCTTC
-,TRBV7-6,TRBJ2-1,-,CASSSNSPVSSYNEQFF,TGTGCCAGCAGCTCCAACTCCCCCGTAAGCTCCTACAATGAGCAGTTCTTC
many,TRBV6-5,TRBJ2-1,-,CASSYRGRGNEQFF,TGTGCCAGCAGTTACCGGGGCCGAGGTAATGAGCAGTTCTTC
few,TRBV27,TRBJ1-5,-,CASSLSFIGGVNQPQHF,TGTGCCAGCAGTTTATCTTTCATCGGGGGCGTGAATCAGCCCCAGCATTTT
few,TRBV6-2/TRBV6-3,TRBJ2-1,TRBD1,CASRQRTGGWDEQFF,TGTGCCAGCAGACAAAGGACAGGGGGCTGGGATGAGCAGTTCTTC
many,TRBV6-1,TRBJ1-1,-,CASSSSTGTEAFF,TGTGCCAGCAGCTCATCTACCGGCACTGAAGCTTTCTTT
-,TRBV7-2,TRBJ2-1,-,CASSLALWGGRDNEQFF,TGTGCCAGCAGCTTAGCGCTTTGGGGGGGGCGGGACAATGAGCAGTTCTTC
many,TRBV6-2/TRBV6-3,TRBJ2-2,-,CASSKPGELFF,TGTGCCAGCAGCAAACCCGGGGAGCTGTTTTTT
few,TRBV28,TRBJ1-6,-,CASRRGYSYNSPLHF,TGTGCCAGCAGGCGGGGATACTCCTATAATTCACCCCTCCACTTT
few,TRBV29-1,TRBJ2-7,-,CSVEGTEYEQYF,TGCAGCGTCGAGGGGACCGAGTACGAGCAGTACTTC
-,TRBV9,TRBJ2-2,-,CASSVGGAGLHTGELFF,TGTGCCAGCAGCGTAGGGGGGGCCGGCCTACACACCGGGGAGCTGTTTTTT
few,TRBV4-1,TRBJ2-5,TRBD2,CASSQSAEGPGGTQYF,TGCGCCAGCAGCCAAAGTGCAGAGGGGCCGGGGGGGACCCAGTACTTC
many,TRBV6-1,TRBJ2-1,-,CASSDNDWSDEQFF,TGTGCCAGCAGTGACAATGACTGGAGCGATGAGCAGTTCTTC
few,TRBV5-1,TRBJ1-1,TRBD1,CASSTGQGARAEAFF,TGCGCCAGCAGCACGGGACAGGGGGCGCGAGCTGAAGCTTTCTTT
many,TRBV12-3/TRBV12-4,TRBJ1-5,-,CASQAGGGSNQPQHF,TGTGCCAGCCAAGCAGGCGGGGGGAGCAATCAGCCCCAGCATTTT
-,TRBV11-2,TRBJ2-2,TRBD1,CASSLDLRQGNTGELFF,TGTGCCAGCAGCTTAGATCTCCGACAGGGGAACACCGGGGAGCTGTTTTTT
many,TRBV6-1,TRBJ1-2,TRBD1,CASSQGQQLYGYTF,TGTGCCAGCAGTCAGGGACAGCAGCTTTATGGCTACACCTTC
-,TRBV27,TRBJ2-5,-,CASSLSLYQETQYF,TGTGCCAGCAGTTTATCCCTCTACCAAGAGACCCAGTACTTC
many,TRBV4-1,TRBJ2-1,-,CASSQEGGGFYNEQFF,TGCGCCAGCAGCCAAGAGGGAGGGGGCTTCTACAATGAGCAGTTCTTC
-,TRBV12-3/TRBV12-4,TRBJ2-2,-,CASSLATGELFF,TGTGCCAGCAGTTTAGCGACCGGGGAGCTGTTTTTT
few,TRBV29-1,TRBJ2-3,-,CSVFTDTQYF,TGCAGCGTCTTCACAGATACGCAGTATTTT
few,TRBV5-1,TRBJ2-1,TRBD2,CASSWGLAGINEQFF,TGCGCCAGCAGCTGGGGACTAGCGGGGATCAATGAGCAGTTCTTC
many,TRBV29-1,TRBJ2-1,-,CSVTDSGYYNEQFF,TGCAGCGTAACGGATTCGGGGTACTACAATGAGCAGTTCTTC
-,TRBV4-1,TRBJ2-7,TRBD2,CASSLPEEAGLREQYF,TGCGCCAGCAGCCTACCCGAGGAAGCGGGGTTGAGAGAGCAGTACTTC
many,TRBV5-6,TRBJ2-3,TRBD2,CASLSLPTSGGPDTQYF,TGTGCCAGCCTCAGCTTACCGACTAGCGGGGGCCCTGATACGCAGTATTTT
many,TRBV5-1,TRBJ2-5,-,CASSSKYQETQYF,TGCGCCAGCAGCTCCAAGTACCAAGAGACCCAGTACTTC
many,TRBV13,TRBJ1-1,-,CASSLGDYTEAFF,TGTGCCAGCAGCTTAGGAGATTACACTGAAGCTTTCTTT
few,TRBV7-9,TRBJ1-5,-,CASSLTGAGMSNQPQHF,TGTGCCAGCAGCTTAACGGGGGCAGGGATGAGCAATCAGCCCCAGCATTTT
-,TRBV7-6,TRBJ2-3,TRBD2,CASSAPSGGLSTDTQYF,TGTGCCAGCAGCGCGCCTAGCGGGGGCCTCAGCACAGATACGCAGTATTTT
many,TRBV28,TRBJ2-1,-,CASSLLAHSSYNEQFF,TGTGCCAGCAGTTTACTAGCGCATAGCTCCTACAATGAGCAGTTCTTC
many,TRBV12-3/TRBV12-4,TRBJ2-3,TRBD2,CASRGSSGGNTDTQYF,TGTGCCAGCAGAGGATCTAGCGGGGGGAACACAGATACGCAGTATTTT
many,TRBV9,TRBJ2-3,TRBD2,CASTAGDTDTQYF,TGTGCCAGCACGGCGGGGGACACAGATACGCAGTATTTT
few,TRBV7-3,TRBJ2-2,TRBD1,CASSSPGQGSGELFF,TGTGCCAGCAGCTCTCCGGGACAGGGTTCCGGGGAGCTGTTTTTT
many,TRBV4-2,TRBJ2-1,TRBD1,CASCGTGYSNEQFF,TGTGCCAGCTGCGGGACAGGGTATTCCAATGAGCAGTTCTTC
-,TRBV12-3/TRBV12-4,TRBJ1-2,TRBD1,CASYSQQGFAGYTF,TGTGCCAGCTACTCCCAACAGGGGTTTGCTGGCTACACCTTC
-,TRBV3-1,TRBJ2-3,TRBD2,CASSQSSGGSDTQYF,TGTGCCAGCAGCCAGTCTAGCGGGGGGAGTGATACGCAGTATTTT
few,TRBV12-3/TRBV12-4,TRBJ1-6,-,CASSEIGLQASPLHF,TGTGCCAGCAGCGAAATCGGACTCCAGGCTTCACCCCTCCACTTT
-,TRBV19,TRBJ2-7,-,CASSSGLTDREQYF,TGTGCCAGTAGTAGCGGTCTTACAGATAGGGAGCAGTACTTC
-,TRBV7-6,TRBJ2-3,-,CASSFGSTDTQYF,TGTGCCAGCAGCTTCGGGTCCACAGATACGCAGTATTTT
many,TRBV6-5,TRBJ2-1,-,CASSYSGNEQFF,TGTGCCAGCAGTTACTCCGGAAATGAGCAGTTCTTC
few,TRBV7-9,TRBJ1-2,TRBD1,CASSPTTGGASNYGYTF,TGTGCCAGCAGCCCGACCACAGGGGGCGCATCCAACTATGGCTACACCTTC
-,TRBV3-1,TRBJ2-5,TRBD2,CASSQEGRGGLRETQYF,TGTGCCAGCAGCCAAGAGGGGCGGGGGGGCCTCCGAGAGACCCAGTACTTC
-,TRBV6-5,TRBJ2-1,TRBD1,CASSPTGGSYNEQFF,TGTGCCAGCAGCCCTACAGGGGGCTCCTACAATGAGCAGTTCTTC
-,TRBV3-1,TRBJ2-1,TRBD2,CASSQDLGLAANEQFF,TGTGCCAGCAGCCAAGATCTGGGACTAGCAGCCAATGAGCAGTTCTTC